This entry is about one TCR beta chain. V was pared by 6 bases and J by 6 bases, with 14 bases between. CDR1 and CDR2 from the germline V gene are KGHSH and LQKENI. The CDR3 spans 13 residues. This entry is derived from a study of cytomegalovirus exposure and HLA in healthy donors. PCR was performed using 60 Vbeta and 13 Jbeta primers. Here immunoSEQ multiplex PCR was the method, and the copy in TCRdb shows in-frame clones only, minus some. The sample holds some 160,000 clones, approximately 82% seen once. The origin of this receptor is a male donor in good health and CMV-seronegative. The sequencing sample was made of PBMCs. The chain has TRBV18 and TRBJ1-2, with D tentatively TRBD1 (5 bases). CDR3 coding DNA: TGTGCCAGCTCCCCCGAAGGGGTAAATGGCTACACCTTC. The encoded protein is CASSPEGVNGYTF. Drawing the rest from reference TRBV18 and TRBJ1-2, the complete variable domain is NAGVMQNPRHLVRRRGQEARLRCSPMKGHSHVYWYRQLPEEGLKFMVYLQKENIIDESGMPKERFSAEFPKEGPSILRIQQVVRGDSAAYFCASSPEGVNGYTFGSGTRLTVV.